One and the same sample provided the 4 T cell receptor beta chains below, sequenced in a study of blood T cell repertoires in COVID-19. Method: immunoSEQ multiplex PCR; TCRdb's copy keeps in-frame clones and lacks some. Seen here are approximately 300,000 clones, around 86% observed once, and the top ten hold 8.5% to 12%. Sequenced: PBMCs or T cells enriched from blood (not recorded which). Receptor source: a woman under 30 who had recovered from COVID-19.

This clone has more than one count but fewer than ten. The J gene is TRBJ2-7, the V gene TRBV11-2; 10 bases fit TRBD1. The CDR3 consists of 18 residues. Germline CDR1 is SGHAT and CDR2 is FQNNGV. V was clipped by 2 bases and J by 0 bases; unmatched bases: 10. For the CDR3, the DNA is TGTGCCAGCAGCTTAAATATGGGCGGGACAGGGGTCTCCTACGAGCAGTACTTC. Translated: CASSLNMGGTGVSYEQYF.

The CDR3 loop is CSVERQGGGKNTEAFF. The CDR3 region has the DNA TGCAGCGTTGAACGGCAGGGGGGAGGAAAAAACACTGAAGCTTTCTTT. V usage is TRBV29-1 and J usage is TRBJ1-1, with 7 bases lining up with TRBD1. The CDR3 consists of 16 residues. The germline V gene encodes CDR1 SQVTM and CDR2 ANQGSEA. The V and J ends lost 2 bases and 2 bases, in that order; junction bases with no gene match: 11.

The V call is TRBV28, the J call TRBJ1-2; D is undetermined. In germline, CDR1 is MDHEN, CDR2 SYDVKM. V gave up 4 bases and J gave up 7 bases, with 16 bases separating them. This CDR3 is 14 amino acids long. CDR3 in amino acids: CASSWEGPAGGYTF. DNA of the CDR3: TGTGCCAGCAGTTGGGAGGGCCCCGCGGGTGGCTACACCTTC.

The genes are TRBV18 and TRBJ1-5; D perhaps matches TRBD1 (6 bases). Looked up from germline, CDR1 is KGHSH and CDR2 is LQKENI. The CDR3 covers 15 residues. V shed 2 bases and J shed 2 bases, with 10 bases lying between them. The CDR3 sequence is CASSPMSGGNQPQHF. The DNA of the CDR3 is TGTGCCAGCTCACCAATGTCAGGGGGCAATCAGCCCCAGCATTTT.